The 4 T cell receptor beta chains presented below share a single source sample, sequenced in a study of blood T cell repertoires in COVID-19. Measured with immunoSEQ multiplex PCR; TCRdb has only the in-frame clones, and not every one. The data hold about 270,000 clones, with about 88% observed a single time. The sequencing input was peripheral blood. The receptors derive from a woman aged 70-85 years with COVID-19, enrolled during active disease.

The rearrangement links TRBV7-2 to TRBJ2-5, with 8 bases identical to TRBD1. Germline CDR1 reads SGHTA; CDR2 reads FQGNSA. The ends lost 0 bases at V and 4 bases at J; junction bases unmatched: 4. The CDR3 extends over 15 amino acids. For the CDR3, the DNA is TGTGCCAGCAGCTTAGCGAGAGGACAGGGAGAGACCCAGTACTTC. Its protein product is CASSLARGQGETQYF.

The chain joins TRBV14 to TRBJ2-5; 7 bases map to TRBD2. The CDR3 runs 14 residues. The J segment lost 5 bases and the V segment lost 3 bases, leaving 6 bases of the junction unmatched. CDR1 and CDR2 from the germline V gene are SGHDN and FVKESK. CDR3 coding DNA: TGTGCCAGCAGCCACGGGACTACAACGGAGACCCAGTACTTC. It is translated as CASSHGTTTETQYF.

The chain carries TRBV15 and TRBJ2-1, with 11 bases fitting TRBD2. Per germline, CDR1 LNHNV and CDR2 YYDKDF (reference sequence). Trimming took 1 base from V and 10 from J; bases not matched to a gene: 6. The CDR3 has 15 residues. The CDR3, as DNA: TGTGCCACCAGCAGAGGGACTAGCGGGCCTTACGAGCAGTTCTTC. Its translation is CATSRGTSGPYEQFF.

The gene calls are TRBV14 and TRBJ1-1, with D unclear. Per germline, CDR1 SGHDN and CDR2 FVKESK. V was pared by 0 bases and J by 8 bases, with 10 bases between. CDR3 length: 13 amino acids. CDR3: CASSQDLAREAFF. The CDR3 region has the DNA TGTGCCAGCAGCCAAGACCTTGCCAGAGAAGCTTTCTTT.